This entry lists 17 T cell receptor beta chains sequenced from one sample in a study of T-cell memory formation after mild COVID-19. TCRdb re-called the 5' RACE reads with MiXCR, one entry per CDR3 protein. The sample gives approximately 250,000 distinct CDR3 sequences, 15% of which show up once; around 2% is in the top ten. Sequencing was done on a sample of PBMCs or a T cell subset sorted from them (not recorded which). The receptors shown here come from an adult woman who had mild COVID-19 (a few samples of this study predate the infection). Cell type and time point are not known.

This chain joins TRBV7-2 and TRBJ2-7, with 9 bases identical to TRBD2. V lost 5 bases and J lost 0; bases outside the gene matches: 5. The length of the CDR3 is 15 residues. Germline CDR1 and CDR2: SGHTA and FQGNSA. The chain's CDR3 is CASSVSSGSSYEQYF. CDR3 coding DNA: TGTGCCAGCAGCGTTAGTAGCGGGAGCTCCTACGAGCAGTACTTC.

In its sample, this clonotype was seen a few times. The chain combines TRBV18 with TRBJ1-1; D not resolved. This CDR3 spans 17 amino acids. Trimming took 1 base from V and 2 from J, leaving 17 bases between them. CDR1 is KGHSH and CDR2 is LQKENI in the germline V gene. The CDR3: CASSPRLSSGFNTEAFF. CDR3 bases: TGTGCCAGCTCACCACGTCTGTCTTCGGGGTTCAACACTGAAGCTTTCTTT.

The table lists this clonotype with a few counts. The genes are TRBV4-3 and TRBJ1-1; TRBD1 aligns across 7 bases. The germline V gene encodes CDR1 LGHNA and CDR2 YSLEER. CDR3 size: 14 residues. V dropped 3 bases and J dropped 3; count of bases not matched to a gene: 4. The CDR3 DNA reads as TGCGCCAGCAGCCACAACGACAGGGACACTGAAGCTTTCTTT. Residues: CASSHNDRDTEAFF.

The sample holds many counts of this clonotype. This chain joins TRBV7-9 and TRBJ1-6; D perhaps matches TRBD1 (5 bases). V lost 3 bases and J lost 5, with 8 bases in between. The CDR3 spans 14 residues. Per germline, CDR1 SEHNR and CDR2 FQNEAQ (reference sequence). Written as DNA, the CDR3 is TGTGCCAGCAGCTTTGACAGAGATAATTCACCCCTCCACTTT. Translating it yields CASSFDRDNSPLHF.

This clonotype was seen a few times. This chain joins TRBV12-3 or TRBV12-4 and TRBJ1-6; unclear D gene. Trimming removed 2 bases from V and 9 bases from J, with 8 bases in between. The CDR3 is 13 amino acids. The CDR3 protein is CASSLRPTSPLHF. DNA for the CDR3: TGTGCCAGCAGTTTAAGGCCGACTTCACCCCTCCACTTT.

The DNA of the CDR3 is TGTGCCAGCAGTTTGACTAGCGGGGGGGCTGGTACGCAGTATTTT. Translated: CASSLTSGGAGTQYF. This chain connects TRBV6-1 to TRBJ2-3; 14 bases align to TRBD2. The CDR3 runs to 15 residues. CDR1 and CDR2 from the germline V gene are MNHNS and SASEGT. The junction had 6 bases not matched to a gene; V was cut back by 5 bases and J by 8 bases.

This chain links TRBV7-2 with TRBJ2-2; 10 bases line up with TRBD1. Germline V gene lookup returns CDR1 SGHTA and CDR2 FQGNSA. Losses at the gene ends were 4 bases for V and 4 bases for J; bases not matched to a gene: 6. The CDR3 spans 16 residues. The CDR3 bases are TGTGCCAGCAGCTCCCGACAGGGGGCTGCCACCGGGGAGCTGTTTTTT. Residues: CASSSRQGAATGELFF.

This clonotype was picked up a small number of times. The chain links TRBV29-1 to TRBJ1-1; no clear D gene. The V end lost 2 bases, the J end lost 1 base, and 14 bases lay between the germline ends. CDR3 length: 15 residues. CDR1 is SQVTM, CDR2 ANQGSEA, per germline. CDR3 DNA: TGCAGCGTTGAAACACCTGGACCGGCGAACACTGAAGCTTTCTTT. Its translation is CSVETPGPANTEAFF.

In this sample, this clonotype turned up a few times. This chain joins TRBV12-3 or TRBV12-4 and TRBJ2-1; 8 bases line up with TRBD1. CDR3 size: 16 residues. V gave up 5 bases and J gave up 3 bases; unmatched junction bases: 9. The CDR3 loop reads CASSPQGALHYNEQFF. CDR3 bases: TGTGCCAGCAGTCCCCAGGGGGCCTTGCACTACAATGAGCAGTTCTTC.

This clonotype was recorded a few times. In nucleotides, the CDR3 is TGTGCCAGCAGTTATGGCGGGAGTGGGGGCACCGGGGAGCTGTTTTTT. Translating gives CASSYGGSGGTGELFF. The gene calls are TRBV12-3 or TRBV12-4 and TRBJ2-2; TRBD2 matches 7 bases. V lost 4 bases to trimming and J lost 4 bases; unmatched junction nucleotides: 9. This CDR3 spans 16 amino acids.

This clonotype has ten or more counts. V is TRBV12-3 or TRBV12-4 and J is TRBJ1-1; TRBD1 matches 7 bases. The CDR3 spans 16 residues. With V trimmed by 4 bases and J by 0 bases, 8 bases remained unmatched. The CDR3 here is CASSSYLGQMNTEAFF. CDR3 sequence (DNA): TGTGCCAGCAGTTCCTATCTGGGACAGATGAACACTGAAGCTTTCTTT.

The CDR3 loop reads CASSFGTGVGEQYF. The CDR3 DNA is TGTGCCAGCAGCTTCGGGACAGGGGTAGGTGAGCAGTACTTC. The gene calls are TRBV5-4 and TRBJ2-7; 10 positions match TRBD1. The CDR3 consists of 14 residues. Looked up from germline, CDR1 is SGHNT and CDR2 is YYREEE (reference sequence). The J segment lost 7 bases and the V segment lost 2 bases, leaving 6 bases of the junction unmatched.

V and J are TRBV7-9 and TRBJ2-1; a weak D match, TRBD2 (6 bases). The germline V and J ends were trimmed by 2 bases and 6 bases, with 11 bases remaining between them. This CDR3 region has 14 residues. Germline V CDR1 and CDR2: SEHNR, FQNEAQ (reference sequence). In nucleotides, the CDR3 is TGTGCCAGCAGCTTAAGCGGGCCGTTCAATGAGCAGTTCTTC. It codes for CASSLSGPFNEQFF.

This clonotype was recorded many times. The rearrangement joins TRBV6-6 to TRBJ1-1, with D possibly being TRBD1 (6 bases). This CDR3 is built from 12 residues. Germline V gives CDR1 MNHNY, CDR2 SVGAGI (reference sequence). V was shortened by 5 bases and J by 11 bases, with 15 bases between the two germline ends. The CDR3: CASSPTGNKAFF. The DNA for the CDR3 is TGTGCCAGCAGTCCTACAGGGAACAAGGCTTTCTTT.

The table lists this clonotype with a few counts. This CDR3 reads CASSGQTGGSPLHF. The CDR3 coding sequence is TGTGCCAGCAGTGGACAGACAGGGGGCTCACCCCTCCACTTT. The chain combines TRBV6-4 with TRBJ1-6, with 10 bases aligning to TRBD1. This CDR3 is built from 14 residues. CDR1 MRHNA and CDR2 SNTAGT come from the germline V gene. V dropped 4 bases and J dropped 10; count of bases not matched to a gene: 4.

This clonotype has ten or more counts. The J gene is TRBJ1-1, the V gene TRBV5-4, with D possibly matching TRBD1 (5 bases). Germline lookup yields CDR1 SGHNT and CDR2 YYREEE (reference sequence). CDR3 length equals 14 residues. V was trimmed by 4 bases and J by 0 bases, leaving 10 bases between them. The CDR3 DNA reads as TGTGCCAGCAGCCCGGGGACCTTGAACACTGAAGCTTTCTTT. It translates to CASSPGTLNTEAFF. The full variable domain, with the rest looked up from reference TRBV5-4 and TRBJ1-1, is ETGVTQSPTHLIKTRGQQVTLRCSSQSGHNTVSWYQQALGQGPQFIFQYYREEENGRGNFPPRFSGLQFPNYSSELNVNALELDDSALYLCASSPGTLNTEAFFGQGTRLTVV.

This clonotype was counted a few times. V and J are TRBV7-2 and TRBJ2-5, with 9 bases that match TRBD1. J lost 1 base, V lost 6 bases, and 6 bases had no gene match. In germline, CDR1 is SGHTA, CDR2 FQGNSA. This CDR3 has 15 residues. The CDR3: CASRRQGVLQETQYF. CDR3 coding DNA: TGTGCCAGCAGACGACAGGGGGTACTCCAAGAGACCCAGTACTTC.